The 22 T cell receptor beta chains listed next were all sequenced from one sample in a study of control samples from healthy donors and cancer patients (dated by TCRdb to the early 2020s). The library was produced with the immunoSEQ multiplex PCR assay. What TCRdb holds here is the immuneACCESS table cut down to in-frame rearrangements. Part of the clones is not present; checked against another copy, under half of the missing clones reflect an unresolved V gene, and the others are unexplained. This sample comprises 350,000 to 450,000 clones, around 90% of them detected only once. 5% to 8% of the sample goes to the ten largest clones. Material for sequencing was PBMCs. The receptors derive from a man aged 35-49 years with head and neck cancer.

V usage is TRBV7-8 and J usage is TRBJ2-7; 9 bases align to TRBD2. J was trimmed by 3 bases and V by 2 bases; bases with no gene match: 8. Looked up from germline, CDR1 is SGHVS and CDR2 is FQNEAQ. The CDR3 sequence is 16 residues long. The CDR3 is CASSLLGIAGDYEQYF. The CDR3 coding sequence is TGTGCCAGCAGCTTACTCGGAATAGCGGGAGACTACGAGCAGTACTTC.

This clone showed up just a few times. The chain has TRBV6-2 or TRBV6-3 and TRBJ2-1; no reliable D call. Trimming left V 4 bases short and J 4 bases short, with 5 bases between. The CDR3 is 12 amino acids. Germline V lookup: CDR1 MNHEY, CDR2 SVGEGT. The DNA of the CDR3 is TGTGCCAGCAGTTCAGAGTACAATGAGCAGTTCTTC. The encoded protein is CASSSEYNEQFF.

CDR3 in amino acids: CASSFDSGKDQPQHF. Here the CDR3 DNA reads TGCGCCAGCAGCTTTGATTCGGGGAAGGATCAGCCCCAGCATTTT. The V call is TRBV5-1, the J call TRBJ1-5; D is uncertain. The CDR3 has 15 residues. In germline, CDR1 is SGHRS, CDR2 YFSETQ. Trimming cost V 2 bases and J 5 bases, with 14 bases left between them.

The CDR3 coding sequence is TGTGCCAGCAGCCGTTGGGCGGGGCGAGGCGAGACCCAGTACTTC. Amino acids: CASSRWAGRGETQYF. This chain connects TRBV7-2 to TRBJ2-5; the D gene is possibly TRBD2 (6 bases). V was clipped by 5 bases and J by 5 bases, with 18 bases between them. This CDR3 contains 15 residues. Germline V gene data show CDR1 as SGHTA and CDR2 as FQGNSA. The whole variable domain, remainder taken from reference TRBV7-2 and TRBJ2-5, is GAGVSQSPSNKVTEKGKDVELRCDPISGHTALYWYRQSLGQGLEFLIYFQGNSAPDKSGLPSDRFSAERTGGSVSTLTIQRTQQEDSAVYLCASSRWAGRGETQYFGPGTRLLVL.

The J gene is TRBJ1-1, the V gene TRBV6-5; tentative D call: TRBD1 (6 bases). The germline V and J ends were trimmed by 11 bases and 1 base, with 20 bases remaining between them. The CDR3 is 15 residues long. Germline-derived CDR1 and CDR2 are MNHEY and SVGAGI. The CDR3 is CASKLGANSNTEAFF. The CDR3 DNA sequence: TGTGCCTCTAAGCTGGGGGCTAATTCGAACACTGAAGCTTTCTTT.

The V gene is TRBV7-2, the J gene TRBJ1-2; no firm D call. Germline V gene lookup returns CDR1 SGHTA and CDR2 FQGNSA. V was pared by 2 bases and J by 3 bases, with 7 bases between. The CDR3 spans 13 residues. CDR3 amino acids: CASSLWTDYGYTF. In DNA, the CDR3 is TGTGCCAGCAGCTTATGGACGGACTATGGCTACACCTTC.

The chain carries TRBV25-1 and TRBJ2-2, with D perhaps TRBD1 or TRBD2 (5 bases each). Between the trimmed V and J ends, which lost 3 bases and 4 bases, there was a span of 12 bases. There are 15 residues in the CDR3. Germline V CDR1 and CDR2: MGHDK, SYGVNS. The CDR3 nucleotides read TGTGCCAGCAGTGACCCGGGACCGGGCACCGGGGAGCTGTTTTTT. This translates into CASSDPGPGTGELFF.

The genes are TRBV29-1 and TRBJ1-4, with D possibly matching TRBD1 (5 bases). The V and J ends lost 6 bases and 0 bases respectively, with 11 bases between them. CDR3 length: 14 amino acids. Germline-derived CDR1 and CDR2 are SQVTM and ANQGSEA. The CDR3 DNA reads TGCAGCGTCGGGACGGCTACAACTAATGAAAAACTGTTTTTT. This translates into CSVGTATTNEKLFF.

The chain uses TRBV30 and TRBJ1-5, with TRBD1 matching over 8 bases. This CDR3 spans 17 amino acids. Germline CDR1 reads GTSNPN; CDR2 reads SVGIG (reference sequence). The J segment lost 0 bases and the V segment lost 2 bases, leaving 9 bases of the junction unmatched. The CDR3 loop reads CAWSWQGALFSNQPQHF. The CDR3, as DNA: TGTGCCTGGAGTTGGCAGGGGGCTCTTTTTAGCAATCAGCCCCAGCATTTT.

About this clone itself: Additional DNA sequences in this sample encode the identical CDR3. V gene TRBV3-1 (or the pseudogene TRBV3-2) combines with J gene TRBJ2-7; D gene uncertain. Germline lookup yields CDR1 LGHDT and CDR2 YNNKEL (reference sequence). Trimming removed 3 bases from V and 3 bases from J, with 6 bases in between. The CDR3 runs 12 residues. The CDR3: CASSQPGYEQYF. The CDR3 DNA is TGTGCCAGCAGCCAGCCGGGCTACGAGCAGTACTTC.

The rearrangement uses TRBV20-1 and TRBJ2-1, with D tentatively TRBD1 or TRBD2 (5 bases each). CDR3 length: 11 residues. Looked up from germline, CDR1 is DFQATT and CDR2 is SNEGSKA (reference sequence). Trimming left V 3 bases short and J 10 bases short, with 10 bases between. Here the CDR3 reads CSASFGDEQFF. In nucleotides, the CDR3 is TGCAGTGCTAGTTTCGGGGACGAGCAGTTCTTC.

The genes are TRBV11-3 and TRBJ2-1, with a tentative D call TRBD2 (5 bases). The CDR3 extends over 16 amino acids. The V end was cut by 0 bases, the J end by 4 bases, with 13 bases between. Looked up from germline, CDR1 is SGHNT and CDR2 is YENEEA. CDR3 residues: CASSLDHSGFYNEQFF. As DNA, the CDR3 is TGTGCCAGCAGCTTAGACCATTCGGGATTTTACAATGAGCAGTTCTTC.

Notes on this clone: The germline gene is not matched at one end of the junction; a read error may be the cause. The CDR3 protein is CASSLTSDRVGVAF. The CDR3 DNA is TGTGCCAGCAGTTTAACGTCGGACAGGGTCGGAGTGGCCTTC. The chain carries TRBV28 and TRBJ1-2; 8 bases line up with TRBD1. Germline CDR1 and CDR2: MDHEN and SYDVKM. This CDR3 is 14 amino acids long.

The chain is built from TRBV29-1 and TRBJ2-2, with D possibly matching TRBD1 (5 bases). Germline V gene data show CDR1 as SQVTM and CDR2 as ANQGSEA. V dropped 1 base and J dropped 7 bases, with 13 bases sitting between them. CDR3 size: 14 residues. CDR3 sequence: CSVEGAGLDGELFF. CDR3 in DNA: TGCAGCGTTGAAGGCGCAGGGTTGGACGGGGAGCTGTTTTTT.

The chain links TRBV9 to TRBJ1-1; no clear D. Germline loops: CDR1 SGDLS, CDR2 YYNGEE. The CDR3 contains 13 residues. The V end was cut by 0 bases, the J end by 5 bases, with 8 bases between. This chain's CDR3 is CASSVDASTEAFF. CDR3 DNA: TGTGCCAGCAGCGTAGATGCGAGTACTGAAGCTTTCTTT.

The chain uses TRBV7-2 and TRBJ1-1, with TRBD1 matching over 7 bases. V trimming: 5 bases; J trimming: 0 bases; junction bases outside the gene matches: 6. This CDR3 region has 15 residues. From germline, CDR1 is SGHTA and CDR2 FQGNSA. The CDR3 loop is CASSRGQLMNTEAFF. Written as DNA, the CDR3 is TGTGCCAGCAGCAGGGGACAGCTCATGAACACTGAAGCTTTCTTT. The complete variable domain, with remaining parts taken from reference TRBV7-2 and TRBJ1-1, reads GAGVSQSPSNKVTEKGKDVELRCDPISGHTALYWYRQSLGQGLEFLIYFQGNSAPDKSGLPSDRFSAERTGGSVSTLTIQRTQQEDSAVYLCASSRGQLMNTEAFFGQGTRLTVV.

This chain connects TRBV7-3 to TRBJ2-7; 9 nucleotides line up with TRBD1. The germline V gene has CDR1 SGHTA and CDR2 FQGTGA. J lost 5 bases, V lost 5 bases, and 7 bases had no gene match. The CDR3 extends over 14 amino acids. The CDR3 loop is CASSPGQGTDEQYF. The CDR3 DNA sequence: TGTGCCAGCAGCCCAGGACAGGGGACCGACGAGCAGTACTTC.

In regard to this clone: This CDR3 is also generated by other DNA sequences in the sample. J is TRBJ2-5 and V is TRBV5-6, with D uncertain. CDR1 and CDR2 (germline): SGHDT, YYEEEE. Trimming cost V 0 bases and J 5 bases, with 2 bases left between them. The CDR3 spans 11 residues. CDR3 loop: CASSLEETQYF. CDR3 DNA sequence: TGTGCCAGCAGCTTGGAGGAGACCCAGTACTTC. Complete variable domain (other parts from reference TRBV5-6 and TRBJ2-5): DAGVTQSPTHLIKTRGQQVTLRCSPKSGHDTVSWYQQALGQGPQFIFQYYEEEERQRGNFPDRFSGHQFPNYSSELNVNALLLGDSALYLCASSLEETQYFGPGTRLLVL.

The sample holds a few counts of this clone. The rearrangement joins TRBV6-2 or TRBV6-3 to TRBJ2-4; TRBD1 agrees at 10 bases. V lost 5 bases to trimming and J lost 8 bases; unmatched junction nucleotides: 15. The CDR3 runs 17 residues. CDR1 and CDR2 from the germline V gene are MNHEY and SVGEGT. The DNA of the CDR3 is TGTGCCAGCAGTCGCCCTCTTGGACAGGGGGTTAAGGACATTCAGTACTTC. As protein: CASSRPLGQGVKDIQYF.

The rearrangement uses TRBV4-3 and TRBJ2-1; perhaps TRBD2 as D (6 bases). The CDR3 has 16 residues. V lost 3 bases to trimming and J lost 2 bases, with 14 bases between them. Germline V gives CDR1 LGHNA, CDR2 YSLEER. The CDR3 reads CASSQNGGGAYNEQFF. CDR3 coding DNA: TGCGCCAGCAGCCAGAACGGAGGCGGGGCCTACAATGAGCAGTTCTTC.

This clone was counted once. This chain uses TRBV5-1 with TRBJ2-2; D is undetermined. Trimming removed 2 bases from V and 0 bases from J, with 5 bases in between. This CDR3 region has 14 residues. Germline CDR1 SGHRS, CDR2 YFSETQ. CDR3 bases: TGCGCCAGCAGCTTCGACACGAACACCGGGGAGCTGTTTTTT. Protein product: CASSFDTNTGELFF.

J is TRBJ2-1 and V is TRBV5-6; 7 nucleotides align to TRBD1. Per germline, CDR1 SGHDT and CDR2 YYEEEE. V lost 1 base, J lost 7 bases, and 5 bases stayed unmatched. The CDR3 covers 14 residues. CDR3 DNA: TGTGCCAGCAGCTTGATTTCCAGGGGGAATGAGCAGTTCTTC. Translated, it gives CASSLISRGNEQFF.